This entry lists 7 T cell receptor beta chains sequenced from one sample in a study of CD8 T cells in ankylosing spondylitis. Points from the study as a whole: One TCR beta motif, made up of under ten highly homologous variants, appeared characteristic of ankylosing spondylitis blood.

These receptors have no identified antigens. TCRdb used MiXCR to reprocess the 5' RACE reads, holding one entry per CDR3 protein. The sample has some 130,000 distinct CDR3 sequences, roughly 18% seen once. Source material: blood, either unsorted or a sorted T cell fraction (not recorded which). Receptor source: a male donor with ankylosing spondylitis.

V usage is TRBV9 and J usage is TRBJ2-1; 10 bases match TRBD2. The CDR3 consists of 16 residues. V shed 4 bases, J shed 5 bases, and the junction held 9 bases outside the gene matches. The germline V gene encodes CDR1 SGDLS and CDR2 YYNGEE. The CDR3 loop reads CASSPSGSGPNNEQFF. CDR3 sequence (DNA): TGTGCCAGCAGCCCTAGCGGGAGTGGACCCAACAATGAGCAGTTCTTC.

This clonotype has ten or more counts. V and J are TRBV27 and TRBJ1-1; D is unclear. Germline assignment: CDR1 MNHEY and CDR2 SMNVEV (reference sequence). Trimming cost V 8 bases and J 0 bases, with 10 bases left between them. The CDR3 consists of 13 residues. CDR3 sequence (DNA): TGTGCCAGCGGGGAGGGCATGAACACTGAAGCTTTCTTT. The encoded protein is CASGEGMNTEAFF.

This clonotype was seen only a few times. The rearrangement links TRBV10-1 to TRBJ2-2; tentative D call: TRBD2 (6 bases). Trimming stripped 2 bases from V and 13 bases from J, with 11 bases between. Per germline, CDR1 WNHNN and CDR2 SYGVQD (reference sequence). The CDR3 contains 12 residues. The CDR3: CASSEPRGRLFF. CDR3 bases: TGCGCCAGCAGTGAGCCGCGGGGCCGGCTGTTTTTT.

The rearrangement uses TRBV4-1 and TRBJ2-7; D is uncertain. CDR1 is MGHRA and CDR2 is YSYEKL in the germline V gene. CDR3 length: 14 amino acids. Trimming took 0 bases from V and 2 from J, leaving 8 bases between them. CDR3 DNA: TGCGCCAGCAGCCAAGAGAAGTGGGCCTACGAGCAGTACTTC. Translated: CASSQEKWAYEQYF.

This clonotype turned up a few times. The gene calls are TRBV27 and TRBJ1-1; 10 nucleotides align to TRBD1. The CDR3 covers 12 residues. The germline gives CDR1 MNHEY, CDR2 SMNVEV (reference sequence). The trim removed 8 bases at V and 8 bases at J, leaving 5 bases unmatched. The CDR3 region is CASAGQGIEAFF. The CDR3 DNA follows: TGTGCCAGCGCGGGACAGGGGATCGAAGCTTTCTTT.

There are a few counts of this clonotype. V gene TRBV12-3 or TRBV12-4 combines with J gene TRBJ2-1, with 7 bases matching TRBD1. The CDR3 covers 14 residues. The V and J ends lost 5 bases and 8 bases, in that order; junction bases with no gene match: 9. Here the CDR3 DNA reads TGTGCCAGCAGTCCCCCGATACAGGGGTATGAGCAGTTCTTC. This sequence encodes CASSPPIQGYEQFF.

This clonotype was counted between two and nine times. The V and J genes are TRBV3-1 and TRBJ2-1, with 8 nucleotides matching TRBD2. Germline V CDR1 and CDR2: LGHDT, YNNKEL (reference sequence). J was trimmed by 9 bases and V by 0 bases; bases with no gene match: 10. This CDR3 contains 16 residues. CDR3 region: CASSQDPGLGFLEQFF. The DNA for the CDR3 is TGTGCCAGCAGCCAAGATCCGGGACTAGGCTTCCTTGAGCAGTTCTTC.